This TCR beta chain was found in a study of blood T cell repertoires in COVID-19. Study context: Sites across the United States, Italy and Spain contributed samples from acute and convalescent COVID-19.

This CDR3 region has 15 residues. Germline V gene data show CDR1 as MNHNY and CDR2 as SVGAGI (reference sequence). The V segment lost 6 bases and the J segment 0 bases; nucleotides outside the gene matches: 5. Clones were read by immunoSEQ multiplex PCR, and TCRdb kept only the in-frame ones, dropping some. The sample holds approximately 80,000 clones, 88% seen once. This clone was found a few times. The receptor was derived from a human donor in a cohort sampled during active COVID-19. The V call is TRBV6-6, the J call TRBJ1-5, with TRBD1 matching 7 bases. Specimen: peripheral blood. CDR3 nucleotide sequence: TGTGCCAGCAGCTTGGGACAGAATAGCAATCAGCCCCAGCATTTT. As protein: CASSLGQNSNQPQHF.